This T cell receptor (beta chain) derives from a study of T cell changes during pregnancy in multiple sclerosis. The method was immunoSEQ multiplex PCR; TCRdb's version includes in-frame clones alone and lacks a portion of them. The data contain approximately 45,000 clones, around nine tenths of them seen just once; the ten biggest clones take up 0.55% to 0.85%. This specimen consisted of CD4+ T cells from peripheral blood mononuclear cells, obtained in the first trimester of pregnancy. The receptor was isolated from a female donor with multiple sclerosis, enrolled in a pregnancy study.

The CDR3: CASSSTGTGLKNIQYF. CDR3 in DNA: TGTGCCAGCAGTTCGACCGGGACAGGTTTGAAAAACATTCAGTACTTC. The chain has TRBV28 and TRBJ2-4, with 8 bases identical to TRBD1. The CDR3 covers 16 residues. Germline V gives CDR1 MDHEN, CDR2 SYDVKM. The V gene end was trimmed by 4 bases and the J gene end by 4 bases; junction bases not matched to a gene: 9.